Listed below are T cell receptor beta chains from one sample, sequenced in a study of a mutant IDH1 vaccine in newly diagnosed glioma. Sequenced by immunoSEQ multiplex PCR; TCRdb stores in-frame clones only, minus some. Among 80,000 to 100,000 clones listed, 80% were seen once. Sequences were derived from PBMCs, sampled from a glioma patient treated with radiotherapy, temozolomide or both. Receptor source: a man aged 35 to 55 with glioma. CDR3s include the opening cysteine and the closing phenylalanine or tryptophan. A D gene is named only where the DNA matches it firmly. The size of a clone is reported for some rows only, either as once, few or many, or as a class for expanded clones.

clone_size | d_call | j_call | v_call | cdr3_nt | cdr3_aa
NA | NA | TRBJ2-2 | TRBV19 | TGTGCCAGTAGAATCGACACCGGGGAGCTGTTTTTT | CASRIDTGELFF
few | NA | TRBJ1-1 | TRBV10-1 | TGCGCCAGCGAATTGAAAACTGAAGCTTTCTTT | CASELKTEAFF
NA | NA | TRBJ1-6 | TRBV2 | TGTGCCAGCAGTGAGGCCGAACCCACGGGTAATTCACCCCTCCACTTT | CASSEAEPTGNSPLHF
NA | NA | TRBJ1-2 | TRBV6-4 | TGTGCCAGCAGTGAGGGATTTGGCTATGGCTACACCTTC | CASSEGFGYGYTF
NA | TRBD2 | TRBJ2-1 | TRBV10-2 | TGCGCCAGCCGCCGACTAGCGGGAGGGGGCGGCTCCTACAATGAGCAGTTCTTC | CASRRLAGGGGSYNEQFF
NA | NA | TRBJ2-5 | TRBV7-6 | TGTGCCAGCAGCTTACGCGGGGGCTTCGAGACCCAGTACTTC | CASSLRGGFETQYF
NA | NA | TRBJ1-5 | TRBV6-6 | TGTGCCAGCAGCCCGGACATCTCCCCGCCCCAGCATTTT | CASSPDISPPQHF
NA | NA | TRBJ1-2 | TRBV30 | TGTGCCTGGAGTGTACAGGCCCGGGGTGGCTACACCTTC | CAWSVQARGGYTF
NA | NA | TRBJ1-3 | TRBV7-9 | TGTGCCAGCAGCTCGGACGGCAGCTCTGGAAACACCATATATTTT | CASSSDGSSGNTIYF
NA | TRBD1 | TRBJ1-1 | TRBV14 | TGTGCCAGCAGCCAAGATTCCAGGGGGCGGGCTGAAGCTTTCTTT | CASSQDSRGRAEAFF
NA | TRBD2 | TRBJ2-5 | TRBV15 | TGTGCCACCAGAGGACTAGCGGGGGCCAGGGAGACCCAGTACTTC | CATRGLAGARETQYF
NA | TRBD1 | TRBJ2-2 | TRBV6-4 | TGTGCCAGCAGTGCCCGCCCCCGGACAGGGTCGACCGCCGGGGAGCTGTTTTTT | CASSARPRTGSTAGELFF
once | NA | TRBJ1-5 | TRBV30 | TGTGCCTGGAGTTCAGGGGCAGGGCAGCCCCAGCATTTT | CAWSSGAGQPQHF
NA | NA | TRBJ2-1 | TRBV4-3 | TGCGCCAGCAGCCAAGAGGCTCTGGGTGAGCAGTTCTTC | CASSQEALGEQFF
NA | TRBD2 | TRBJ2-5 | TRBV18 | TGTGCCAGCTCACCCGAACTAGCGGGGCCCCCTCCGCCGTACTTC | CASSPELAGPPPPYF
NA | TRBD1 | TRBJ2-3 | TRBV6-1 | TGTGCCAGCAGTGAATTAGGGACAGGGGTTGGCGCAGATACGCAGTATTTT | CASSELGTGVGADTQYF
few | NA | TRBJ1-1 | TRBV21-1 | TGTGCCAGCAGCCTAAGGACAGGGGCCACCCCGATGAACACTGAAGCTTTCTTT | CASSLRTGATPMNTEAFF
NA | NA | TRBJ1-1 | TRBV30 | TGTGCCTGGAGTGTAAAGGGGCCCACTGAAGCTTTCTTT | CAWSVKGPTEAFF
NA | NA | TRBJ1-3 | TRBV7-6 | TGTGCCAGCAGCTTAGGAGGTTCCTCTGGAAACACCATATATTTT | CASSLGGSSGNTIYF
NA | TRBD1 | TRBJ1-2 | TRBV9 | TGTGCCAGCAGCGTAATTGAGAACAGGGGCGGCGGCTACACCTTC | CASSVIENRGGGYTF
once | NA | TRBJ2-1 | TRBV18 | TGTGCCAGCTCACCACCGGTAGGGAATGAGCAGTTCTTC | CASSPPVGNEQFF
NA | NA | TRBJ2-7 | TRBV28 | TGTGCCAGCAGTTTCCCCGGGATGGGGTACGAGCAGTACTTC | CASSFPGMGYEQYF
NA | NA | TRBJ2-2 | TRBV6-5 | TGTGCCAGCAGTTACTCAGGACAGTCCTACACCGGGGAGCTGTTTTTT | CASSYSGQSYTGELFF
NA | TRBD2 | TRBJ2-5 | TRBV27 | TGTGCCAGCAGCGGGGGACTAGCGGGGCCCGGGGAGACCCAGTACTTC | CASSGGLAGPGETQYF
NA | NA | TRBJ2-2 | TRBV4-3 | TGCGCCAGCAGCCTCCGGGACGGGTTTTTGGGGGAGCTGTTTTTT | CASSLRDGFLGELFF
NA | NA | TRBJ2-1 | TRBV20-1 | TGCAGTTGTGGGGGTCTCGGTGAGCAGTTCTTC | CSCGGLGEQFF
NA | TRBD2 | TRBJ2-7 | TRBV11-1 | TGTGCCAGCAGCCGCCCGGGACTACAATCCTACGAGCAGTACTTC | CASSRPGLQSYEQYF
NA | TRBD1 | TRBJ2-3 | TRBV7-9 | TGTGCCAGCAGCTCGACATGGCAGGGGGCGCGGACAGATACGCAGTATTTT | CASSSTWQGARTDTQYF
NA | TRBD2 | TRBJ2-1 | TRBV9 | TGTGCCAGCAGCCCCCCCTCAGCGGGGGTGCAGTTCTTC | CASSPPSAGVQFF
NA | TRBD1 | TRBJ1-4 | TRBV30 | TGTGCCTGGAGTGTAACAGGGGGCGCGGGAAAACTGTTTTTT | CAWSVTGGAGKLFF
few | TRBD1 | TRBJ1-2 | TRBV10-1 | TGCGCCAGCAGTGATGGACAGGGGGCGTTTGGCTACACCTTC | CASSDGQGAFGYTF